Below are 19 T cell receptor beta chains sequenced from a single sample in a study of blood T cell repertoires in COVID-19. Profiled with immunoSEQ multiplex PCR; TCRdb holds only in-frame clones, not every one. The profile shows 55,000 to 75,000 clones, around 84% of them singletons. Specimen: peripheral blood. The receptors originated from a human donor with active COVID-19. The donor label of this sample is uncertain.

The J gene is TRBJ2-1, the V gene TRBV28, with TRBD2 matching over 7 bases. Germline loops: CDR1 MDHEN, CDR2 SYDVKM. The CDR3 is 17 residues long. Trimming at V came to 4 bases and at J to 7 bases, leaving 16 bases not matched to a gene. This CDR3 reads CASSSTQGGSWGNEQFF. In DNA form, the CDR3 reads TGTGCCAGCAGTTCTACTCAGGGCGGGAGTTGGGGAAATGAGCAGTTCTTC.

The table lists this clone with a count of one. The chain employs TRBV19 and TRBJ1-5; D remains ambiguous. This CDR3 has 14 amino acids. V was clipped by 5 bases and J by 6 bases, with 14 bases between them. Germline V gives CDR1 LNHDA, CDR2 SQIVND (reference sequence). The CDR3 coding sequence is TGTGCCAGTAGTCACTCAGGATTAGGTCAGCCCCAGCATTTT. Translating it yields CASSHSGLGQPQHF.

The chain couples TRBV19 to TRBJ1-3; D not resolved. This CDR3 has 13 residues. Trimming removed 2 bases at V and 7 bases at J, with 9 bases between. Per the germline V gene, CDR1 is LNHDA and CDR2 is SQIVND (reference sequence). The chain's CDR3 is CASSITGFNTIYF. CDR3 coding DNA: TGTGCCAGTAGTATAACCGGGTTTAACACCATATATTTT.

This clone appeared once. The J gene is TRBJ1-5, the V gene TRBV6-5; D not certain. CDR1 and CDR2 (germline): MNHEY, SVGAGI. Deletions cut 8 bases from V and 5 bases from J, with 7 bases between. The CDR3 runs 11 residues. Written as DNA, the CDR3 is TGTGCCAGCGGCATACATCAGCCCCAGCATTTT. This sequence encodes CASGIHQPQHF.

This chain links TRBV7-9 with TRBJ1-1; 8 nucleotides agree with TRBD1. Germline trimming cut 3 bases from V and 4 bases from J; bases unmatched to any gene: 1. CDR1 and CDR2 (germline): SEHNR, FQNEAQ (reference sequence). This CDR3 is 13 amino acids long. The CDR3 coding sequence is TGTGCCAGCAGCTTGGACAGGGCCACTGAAGCTTTCTTT. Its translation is CASSLDRATEAFF.

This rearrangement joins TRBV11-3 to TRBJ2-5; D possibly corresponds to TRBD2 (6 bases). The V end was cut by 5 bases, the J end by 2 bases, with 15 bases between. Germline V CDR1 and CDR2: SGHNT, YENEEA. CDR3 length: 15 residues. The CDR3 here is CASSRSSGTQETQYF. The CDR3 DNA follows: TGTGCCAGCAGCCGTTCATCAGGGACTCAAGAGACCCAGTACTTC.

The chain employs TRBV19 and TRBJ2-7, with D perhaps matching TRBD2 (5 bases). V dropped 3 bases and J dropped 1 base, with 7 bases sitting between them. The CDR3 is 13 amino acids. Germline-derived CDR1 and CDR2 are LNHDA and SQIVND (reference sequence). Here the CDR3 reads CASSIRDSYEQYF. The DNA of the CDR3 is TGTGCCAGTAGTATCCGGGATTCCTACGAGCAGTACTTC.

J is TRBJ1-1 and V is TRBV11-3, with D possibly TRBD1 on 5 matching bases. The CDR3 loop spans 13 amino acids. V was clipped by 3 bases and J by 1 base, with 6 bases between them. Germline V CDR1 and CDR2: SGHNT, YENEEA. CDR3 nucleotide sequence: TGTGCCAGCAGCTTTACAGGGAACACTGAAGCTTTCTTT. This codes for CASSFTGNTEAFF. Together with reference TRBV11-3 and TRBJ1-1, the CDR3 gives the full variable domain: EAGVVQSPRYKIIEKKQPVAFWCNPISGHNTLYWYLQNLGQGPELLIRYENEEAVDDSQLPKDRFSAERLKGVDSTLKIQPAELGDSAVYLCASSFTGNTEAFFGQGTRLTVV.

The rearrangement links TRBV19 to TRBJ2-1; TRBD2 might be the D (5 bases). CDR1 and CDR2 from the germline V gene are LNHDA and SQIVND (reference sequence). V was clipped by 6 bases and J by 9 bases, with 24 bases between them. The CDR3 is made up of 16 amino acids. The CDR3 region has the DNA TGTGCCAGTAGGCCCCGTGAGGGTGCACTGTGGGGTGAGCAGTTCTTC. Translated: CASRPREGALWGEQFF.

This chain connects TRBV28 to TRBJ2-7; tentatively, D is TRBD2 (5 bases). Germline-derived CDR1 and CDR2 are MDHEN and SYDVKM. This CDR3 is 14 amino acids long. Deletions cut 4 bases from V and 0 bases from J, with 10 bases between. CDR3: CASSSPSLSYEQYF. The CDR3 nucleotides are TGTGCCAGCAGTTCACCTAGCCTCTCCTACGAGCAGTACTTC. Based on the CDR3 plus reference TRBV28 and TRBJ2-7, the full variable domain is DVKVTQSSRYLVKRTGEKVFLECVQDMDHENMFWYRQDPGLGLRLIYFSYDVKMKEKGDIPEGYSVSREKKERFSLILESASTNQTSMYLCASSSPSLSYEQYFGPGTRLTVT.

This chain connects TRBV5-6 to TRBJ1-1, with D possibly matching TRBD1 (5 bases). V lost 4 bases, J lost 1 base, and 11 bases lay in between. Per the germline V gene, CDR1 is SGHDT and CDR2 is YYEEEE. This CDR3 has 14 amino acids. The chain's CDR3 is CASSVGGGNTEAFF. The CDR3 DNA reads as TGTGCCAGCAGCGTGGGCGGGGGGAACACTGAAGCTTTCTTT.

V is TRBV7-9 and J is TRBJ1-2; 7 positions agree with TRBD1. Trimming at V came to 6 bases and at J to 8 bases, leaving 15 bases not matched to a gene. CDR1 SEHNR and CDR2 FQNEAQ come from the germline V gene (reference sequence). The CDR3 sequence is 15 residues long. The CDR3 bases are TGTGCCAGCAGTCCCCCGACAGGGTACGGCCTGGGCTACACCTTC. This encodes CASSPPTGYGLGYTF.

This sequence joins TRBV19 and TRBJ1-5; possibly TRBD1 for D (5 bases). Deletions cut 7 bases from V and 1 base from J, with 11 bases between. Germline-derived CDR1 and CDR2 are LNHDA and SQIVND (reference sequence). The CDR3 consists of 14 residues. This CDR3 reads CASIGRVSNQPQHF. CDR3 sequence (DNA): TGTGCCAGTATCGGCAGGGTAAGCAATCAGCCCCAGCATTTT.

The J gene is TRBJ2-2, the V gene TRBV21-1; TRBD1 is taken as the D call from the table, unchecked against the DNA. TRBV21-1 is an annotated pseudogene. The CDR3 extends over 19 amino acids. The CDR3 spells CASSKAPNPGTENTGELFF. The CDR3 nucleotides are TGTGCCAGCAGCAAAGCACCAAATCCTGGGACAGAGAACACCGGGGAGCTGTTTTTT.

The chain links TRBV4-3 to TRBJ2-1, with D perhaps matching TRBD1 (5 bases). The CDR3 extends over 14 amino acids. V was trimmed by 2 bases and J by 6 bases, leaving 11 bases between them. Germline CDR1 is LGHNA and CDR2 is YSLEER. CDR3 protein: CASSQRGLFNEQFF. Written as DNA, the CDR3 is TGCGCCAGCAGCCAAAGGGGCCTTTTCAATGAGCAGTTCTTC.

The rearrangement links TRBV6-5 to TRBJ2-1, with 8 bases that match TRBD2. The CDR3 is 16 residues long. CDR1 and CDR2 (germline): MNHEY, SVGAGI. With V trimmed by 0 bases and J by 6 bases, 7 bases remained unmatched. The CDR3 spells CASSYSVPSGPNEQFF. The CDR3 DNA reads TGTGCCAGCAGTTACTCGGTGCCTAGCGGGCCCAATGAGCAGTTCTTC.

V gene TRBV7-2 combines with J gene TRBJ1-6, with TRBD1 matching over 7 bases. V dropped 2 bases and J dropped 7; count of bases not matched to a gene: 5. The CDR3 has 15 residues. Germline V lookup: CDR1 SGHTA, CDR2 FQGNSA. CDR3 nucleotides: TGTGCCAGCAGCTTAAGGGGACAGCTGAATTCACCCCTCCACTTT. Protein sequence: CASSLRGQLNSPLHF.

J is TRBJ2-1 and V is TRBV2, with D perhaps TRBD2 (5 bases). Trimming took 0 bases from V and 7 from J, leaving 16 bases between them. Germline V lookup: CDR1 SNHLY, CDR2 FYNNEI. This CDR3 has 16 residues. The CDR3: CASSEAASGVRNEQFF. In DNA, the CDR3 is TGTGCCAGCAGTGAAGCAGCAAGCGGAGTAAGGAATGAGCAGTTCTTC. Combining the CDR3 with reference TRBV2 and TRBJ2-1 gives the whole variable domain EPEVTQTPSHQVTQMGQEVILRCVPISNHLYFYWYRQILGQKVEFLVSFYNNEISEKSEIFDDQFSVERPDGSNFTLKIRSTKLEDSAMYFCASSEAASGVRNEQFFGPGTRLTVL.

DNA of the CDR3: TGTGCCAGCAGTTTACCTCGAGGGACTAGCGGGAGTCTAGAGACCCAGTACTTC. Translated, it gives CASSLPRGTSGSLETQYF. The chain joins TRBV28 to TRBJ2-5; 14 nucleotides line up with TRBD2. Looked up from germline, CDR1 is MDHEN and CDR2 is SYDVKM. The CDR3 runs 18 residues. Trimming took 2 bases from V and 4 from J; bases not matched to a gene: 9.